Following are 2 T cell receptor beta chains from one sample sequenced in a study of cytomegalovirus exposure and HLA in healthy donors. With 60 Vbeta and 13 Jbeta primers, the PCR was carried out. Using immunoSEQ multiplex PCR, the repertoire was profiled, and TCRdb retains in-frame clones only, with some absent. The data contain some 150,000 clones, 60% to 80% of them seen just once; the ten biggest clones take up around 1.5%. Sequencing input: PBMCs. Receptors originate from a female donor in good health and CMV-seronegative.

This clone was found a few times. This chain joins TRBV6-5 and TRBJ2-7, with D tentatively TRBD1 (5 bases). There are 16 residues in the CDR3. The germline V gene has CDR1 MNHEY and CDR2 SVGAGI. The V end was cut by 0 bases, the J end by 1 base, with 13 bases between. This chain's CDR3 is CASSYSTPGQSYEQYF. The CDR3 coding sequence is TGTGCCAGCAGTTACTCGACCCCCGGACAATCCTACGAGCAGTACTTC.

The chain combines TRBV18 with TRBJ2-5; D might be TRBD1 (7 bases). The V end was cut by 1 base, the J end by 5 bases, with 17 bases between. The germline CDR1 and CDR2 sequences are KGHSH and LQKENI. This CDR3 region has 16 residues. Here the CDR3 DNA reads TGTGCCAGCTCACCACGGGTGGAGGGGGCGTTGGAGACCCAGTACTTC. This encodes CASSPRVEGALETQYF.